This entry is about one T cell receptor (beta chain). This receptor's antigen is unknown. Base qualities are not at hand, and no much larger clone is one base apart. V loses 4 bases at its end and J loses 9 bases; junction bases beyond the gene matches: 9. CDR1 is given as SGHVS and CDR2 as FNYEAQ, both from the germline V gene. The CDR3 sequence holds 15 residues, the cysteine and phenylalanine included. The kept DNA is CDR3 alone, 45 bases in frame from the first base. These data are taken from a study of T-cell memory formation after mild COVID-19 (dated by TCRdb to 2020 to 2023). Background on the whole study: TCR sequence clusters from the two donors were found to be largely donor specific. Longitudinal TCRalpha and TCRbeta repertoire sequencing tracked T-cell clones expanding and contracting after mild COVID-19 in two donors. Two young, previously healthy adult volunteers made up the cohort, one male and one female.

The paper's findings and limits, for the study overall: Balanced CD4/CD8 phenotypes were observed for clones contracting from day 15 to 85, whereas a bias towards CD4+ was observed for a second wave of clones expanding from day 15 to 37. The study covered only two mild cases, and larger cohorts including severe cases with pre-infection samples were considered necessary. Contracting CD4+ clones appeared mostly in the CM and EM memory subsets, whereas CD8+ clones were enriched in EMRA. Whether the second-wave clones peaking on day 37 were SARS-CoV-2 specific was not confirmed. The detection of some responding clones in pre-infection memory suggests that pre-existing cross-reactive memory T cells joined the SARS-CoV-2 response.

Sequencing used an Illumina NovaSeq 6000. TCRalpha and TCRbeta cDNA libraries were built by 5'RACE with constant-segment primers, adding sample barcodes and unique molecular identifiers. Trizol reagent was used to extract RNA from every sample. Library amplification was performed in two PCR steps, and a second sample barcode and Illumina TruSeq adapters were introduced in the second step. Sequencing of the libraries was done on an Illumina NovaSeq, producing 2 x 150 bp paired-end reads. In the source study's methods: The reads were demultiplexed and collapsed into UMI-guided consensus sequences using migec v1.2.7. With mixcr v2.1.11, UMI consensuses were aligned to TRA and TRB V and J templates and assembled into clonotypes. A clonotype was counted as expanded or contracted only if both edgeR and NoisET called the change significant, with noise models trained on biological replicates. For edgeR calls, the thresholds were a false discovery rate-adjusted p below 0.01 and a log2 fold-change of 1. As an exploratory analysis of dynamics, max-normalized trajectories of the 1000 most abundant clonotypes were examined with PCA combined with hierarchical clustering. The CD4 or CD8 phenotype of responding clones was assigned using the separately sequenced CD4+ and CD8+ repertoires. TCRdb cleaned the public reads at Q25 with fastp, built clones with MiXCR and kept in-frame beta chains. Merged by CDR3 protein, the rows form single entries marked with the most common genes and DNA. What appears here as the V and J calls and clone size reflects TCRdb's work, not the paper's. In this sample the table shows approximately 580,000 distinct CDR3 sequences, roughly 20% of which occur a single time. The ten most abundant clones make up approximately 12% of the sample.

Ficoll-Paque density gradient centrifugation was used to isolate PBMCs. This sequence originates from an adult woman who had mild COVID-19 (a few samples of this study predate the infection). The sample titles of this study are shuffled in the database, so cell type and time point are left out; the donor was told from shared clones. The chain couples TRBV7-6 to TRBJ2-1, and 10 junction bases match TRBD2. Sequencing was performed on PBMCs or a T cell subset sorted from them (not recorded which). The sequenced DNA: TGTGCCAGCAGCTCCGAAGCGGGGGGGCCGGGTGAGCAGTTCTTC. This yields the protein CASSSEAGGPGEQFF.